This T cell receptor beta chain came from a study of T cell changes during pregnancy in multiple sclerosis. V trimming: 7 bases; J trimming: 4 bases; junction bases outside the gene matches: 1. The CDR3 runs to 12 residues. The germline V gene has CDR1 MDHEN and CDR2 SYDVKM. Only in-frame clones appear in the TCRdb table, and some are missing; sequencing was by immunoSEQ multiplex PCR. Of over 45,000 clones in the sample, more than 85% are singletons; the top ten hold about 8.8%. The rearrangement uses TRBV28 and TRBJ2-7, with 10 bases matching TRBD2. The TCR comes from a female donor with multiple sclerosis, enrolled in a pregnancy study. This specimen consisted of CD8+ T cells from peripheral blood mononuclear cells, obtained after pregnancy. The CDR3 nucleotides read TGTGCCAGCATGACTAGCGGGTACGAGCAGTACTTC. It yields the protein CASMTSGYEQYF.